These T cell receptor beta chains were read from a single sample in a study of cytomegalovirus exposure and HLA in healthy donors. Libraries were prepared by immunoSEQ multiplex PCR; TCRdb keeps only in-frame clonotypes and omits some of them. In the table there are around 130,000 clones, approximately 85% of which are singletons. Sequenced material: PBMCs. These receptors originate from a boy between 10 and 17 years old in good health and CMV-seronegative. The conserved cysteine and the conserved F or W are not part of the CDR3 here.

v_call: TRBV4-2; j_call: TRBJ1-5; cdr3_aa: ASSLQQGSHSNQPQH
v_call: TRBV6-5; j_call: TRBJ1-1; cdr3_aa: ASSYYAGYAEAF
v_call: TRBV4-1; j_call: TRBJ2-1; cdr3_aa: ASSPRQTYNEQF
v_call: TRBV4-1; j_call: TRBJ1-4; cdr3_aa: ASSQLGLPNGKLF
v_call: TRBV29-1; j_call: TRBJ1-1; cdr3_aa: SAKGTGRGTEAF
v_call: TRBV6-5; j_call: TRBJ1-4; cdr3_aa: ASRPPGQGYKLF
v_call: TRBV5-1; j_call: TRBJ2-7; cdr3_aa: ASRPGLAVYEQY
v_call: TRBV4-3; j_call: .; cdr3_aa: ASSQDLGGGASEQY
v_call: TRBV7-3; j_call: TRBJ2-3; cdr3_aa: ASSLTPSTDTQY
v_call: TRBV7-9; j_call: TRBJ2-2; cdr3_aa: ASSLVLAGELTGELF
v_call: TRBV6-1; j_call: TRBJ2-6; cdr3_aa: ASTSPGANVLT
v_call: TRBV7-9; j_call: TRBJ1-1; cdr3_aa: ASSRDQGRNTEAF
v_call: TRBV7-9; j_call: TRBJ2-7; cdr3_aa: ASSLGAGLDRNEQY
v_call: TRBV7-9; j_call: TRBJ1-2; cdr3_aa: ASSSTGTDGYT
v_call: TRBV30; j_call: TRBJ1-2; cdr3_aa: AWSGQTGGGYGYT
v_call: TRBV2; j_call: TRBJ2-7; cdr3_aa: ASSRDRYEQY
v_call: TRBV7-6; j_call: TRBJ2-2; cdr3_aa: ASSSTGSDTGELF
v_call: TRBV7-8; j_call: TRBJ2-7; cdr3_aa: ASSLSGRGFSYEQY
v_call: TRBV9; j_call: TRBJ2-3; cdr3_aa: ASSVEGMSGGVNTQY
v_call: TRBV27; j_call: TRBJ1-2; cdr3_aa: ASSLGQNYGYT
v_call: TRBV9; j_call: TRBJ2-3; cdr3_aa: ASSVEPSGGLTDTQY
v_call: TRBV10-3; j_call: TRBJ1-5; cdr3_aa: AISEYGGGGGRLDSNQPQH
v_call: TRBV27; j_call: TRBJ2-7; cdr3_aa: ASSFGDRVYEQY
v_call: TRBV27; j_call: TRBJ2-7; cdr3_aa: ASSTGTGFHEQY
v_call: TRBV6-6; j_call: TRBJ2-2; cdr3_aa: ASIKMGADTGELF
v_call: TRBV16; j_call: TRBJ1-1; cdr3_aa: ASSQVSEAF
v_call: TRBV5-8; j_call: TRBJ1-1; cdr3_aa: ASSSVREGLTEAF
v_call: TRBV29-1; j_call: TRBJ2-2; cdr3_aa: SVSVPGELF
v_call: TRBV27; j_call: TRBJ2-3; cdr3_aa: ASSTTGGGTDTQY
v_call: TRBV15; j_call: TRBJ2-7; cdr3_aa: ATSRDNEQY
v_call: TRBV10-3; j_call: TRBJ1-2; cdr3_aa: AISEGPAVSYGYT
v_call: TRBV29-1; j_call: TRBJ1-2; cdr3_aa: SVEAPGDARPYGYT
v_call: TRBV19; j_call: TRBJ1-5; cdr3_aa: ASTHRVTNQPQH
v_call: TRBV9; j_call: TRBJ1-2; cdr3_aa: ASSVTASVQANYGYT
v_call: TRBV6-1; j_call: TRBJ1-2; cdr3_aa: ASRSGGNYGYT
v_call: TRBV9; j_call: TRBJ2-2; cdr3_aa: ASSPGSSWAGELF
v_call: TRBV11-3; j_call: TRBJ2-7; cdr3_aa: ASSLANRVDEQY
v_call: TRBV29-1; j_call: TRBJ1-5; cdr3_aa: SVGQGADQPQH
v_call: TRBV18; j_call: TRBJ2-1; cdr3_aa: ASSPGGGSYNEQF
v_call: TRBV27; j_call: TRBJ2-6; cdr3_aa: ASSPGTGLLRSGANVLT
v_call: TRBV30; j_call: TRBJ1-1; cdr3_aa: AWRDRGLTEAF
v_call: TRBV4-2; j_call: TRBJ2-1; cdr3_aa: ASSHRQGNEQF
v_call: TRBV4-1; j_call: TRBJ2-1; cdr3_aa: ASSQEVLAGYNEQF
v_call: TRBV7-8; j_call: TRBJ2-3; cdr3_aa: ASSLSSGRSTDTQY
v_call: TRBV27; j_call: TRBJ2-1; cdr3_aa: ASTKPGGEQF